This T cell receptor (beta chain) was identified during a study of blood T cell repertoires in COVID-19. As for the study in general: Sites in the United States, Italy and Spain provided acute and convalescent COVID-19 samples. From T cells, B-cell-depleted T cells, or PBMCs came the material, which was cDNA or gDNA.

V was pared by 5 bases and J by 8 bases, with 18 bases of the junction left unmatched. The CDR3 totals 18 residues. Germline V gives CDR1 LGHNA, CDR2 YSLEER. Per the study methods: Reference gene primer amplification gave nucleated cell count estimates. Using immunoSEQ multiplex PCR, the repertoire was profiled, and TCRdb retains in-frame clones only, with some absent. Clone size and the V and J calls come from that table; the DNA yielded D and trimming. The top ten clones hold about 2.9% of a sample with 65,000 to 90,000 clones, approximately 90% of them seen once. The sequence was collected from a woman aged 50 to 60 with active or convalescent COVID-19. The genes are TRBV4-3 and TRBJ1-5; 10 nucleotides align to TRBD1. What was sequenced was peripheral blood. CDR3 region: CASSSRQGARLVLEPQHF. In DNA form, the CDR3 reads TGCGCCAGCAGCTCACGACAGGGGGCTCGGCTAGTACTGGAGCCCCAGCATTTT.